There are a few counts of the clone carrying this T cell receptor beta chain. Its antigen is as yet unknown. This specimen comes from a study of early T cells in non-severe SARS-CoV-2 infection. Germline assignment: CDR1 SEHNR and CDR2 FQNEAQ (reference sequence). V gave up 5 bases and J gave up 3 bases, with 5 bases separating them. This CDR3 comprises 12 residues. Unique molecular identifiers tagged individual cDNA molecules. TCRdb analysed the 5' RACE reads with MiXCR anew, one entry per CDR3 protein. The repertoire holds tens of thousands of distinct CDR3 sequences, with under 9% as singletons. Study-level points and caveats: Matching with VDJdb favored anti-spike CD8 responses (missing private and CD4 specificities).

The sequences come from whole blood, collected at baseline. The clonotype originates from an adult who was a healthcare worker with PCR-confirmed SARS-CoV-2 infection or an uninfected control (not recorded which). The V gene is TRBV7-9, the J gene TRBJ2-1; D unresolved. CDR3 coding DNA: TGTGCCAGCAGCCCTAACTACAATGAGCAGTTCTTC. It encodes CASSPNYNEQFF. The full variable domain, its missing parts supplied by reference TRBV7-9 and TRBJ2-1, is DTGVSQNPRHKITKRGQNVTFRCDPISEHNRLYWYRQTLGQGPEFLTYFQNEAQLEKSRLLSDRFSAERPKGSFSTLEIQRTEQGDSAMYLCASSPNYNEQFFGPGTRLTVL.